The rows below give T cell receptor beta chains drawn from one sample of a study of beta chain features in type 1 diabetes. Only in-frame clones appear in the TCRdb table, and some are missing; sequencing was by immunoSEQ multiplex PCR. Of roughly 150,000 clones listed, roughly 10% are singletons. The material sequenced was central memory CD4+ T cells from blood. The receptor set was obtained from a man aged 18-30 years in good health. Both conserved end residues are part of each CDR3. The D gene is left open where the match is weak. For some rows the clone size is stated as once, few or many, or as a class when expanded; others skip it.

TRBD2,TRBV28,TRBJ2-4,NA,TGTGCCAGCAGTCCCAGCGGGGGGGCCGAACTAGCCAAAAACATTCAGTACTTC,CASSPSGGAELAKNIQYF
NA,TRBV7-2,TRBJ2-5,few,TGTGCCAGCGGCCGGGGGCAAGAGACCCAGTACTTC,CASGRGQETQYF
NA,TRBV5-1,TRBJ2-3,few,TGCGCCAGCAGCTATTCGACCGGGCGGGTGGATACGCAGTATTTT,CASSYSTGRVDTQYF
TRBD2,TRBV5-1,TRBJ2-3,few,TGCGCCAGCAGCTTGGACGGCGGGGGGACAGATACGCAGTATTTT,CASSLDGGGTDTQYF
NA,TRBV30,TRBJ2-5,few,TGTGCCTGGAGCCGCGACGGGGAGACCCAGTACTTC,CAWSRDGETQYF
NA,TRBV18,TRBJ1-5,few,TGTGCCAGCTCACAGGTCAGAGATCAGCCCCAGCATTTT,CASSQVRDQPQHF
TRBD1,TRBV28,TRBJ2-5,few,TGTGCCAGCAGTCAAGGGACAGAAGAGACCCAGTACTTC,CASSQGTEETQYF
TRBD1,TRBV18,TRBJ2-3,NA,TGTGCCAGCTCACCACAGGGGGCGAGGCCCACAGATACGCAGTATTTT,CASSPQGARPTDTQYF
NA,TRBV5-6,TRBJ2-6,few,TGTGCCAGCAGCTCTTTTGGCAGGGGAGCCACTGGGGCCAACGTCCTGACTTTC,CASSSFGRGATGANVLTF
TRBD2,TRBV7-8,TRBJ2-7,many,TGTGCCAGCAGGCGGACTAGCGGGACCTCCTACGAGCAGTACTTC,CASRRTSGTSYEQYF
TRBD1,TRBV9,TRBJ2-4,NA,TGTGCCAGCAGCGCACATGACAGGGCAAACATTCAGTACTTC,CASSAHDRANIQYF
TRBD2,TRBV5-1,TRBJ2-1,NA,TGCGCCAGCAGCAGCTCTAGCGGGAGCCCCTCCTACAATGAGCAGTTCTTC,CASSSSSGSPSYNEQFF
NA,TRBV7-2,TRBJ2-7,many,TGTGCCAGCAGCTCCCCAGCCTTGTACGAGCAGTACTTC,CASSSPALYEQYF
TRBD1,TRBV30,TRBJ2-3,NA,TGTGCCTGGGGGGACAGGGGGTTTAGCACAGATACGCAGTATTTT,CAWGDRGFSTDTQYF
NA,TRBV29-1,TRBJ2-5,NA,TGCAGCGTTGTCCGCGGGGGACAGCGCGAGACCCAGTACTTC,CSVVRGGQRETQYF
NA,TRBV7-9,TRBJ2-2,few,TGTGCCCGCCGGGGGGCCGGGGACACCGGGGAGCTGTTTTTT,CARRGAGDTGELFF
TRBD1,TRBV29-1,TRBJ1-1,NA,TGCAGCGTCCAGCCGGGGACAGGGGGAAACACTGAAGCTTTCTTT,CSVQPGTGGNTEAFF
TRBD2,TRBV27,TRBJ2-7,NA,TGTGCCAGCAGCAGGTTGGGGGGGACTAACTACGAGCAGTACTTC,CASSRLGGTNYEQYF
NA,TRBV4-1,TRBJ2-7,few,TGCGCCAGCAGCCAAGAATTCCTACTCGACTACGAGCAGTACTTC,CASSQEFLLDYEQYF
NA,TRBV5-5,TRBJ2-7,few,TGTGCCAGCAGCTTATTAGGGGCGACTAGCTACGAGCAGTACTTC,CASSLLGATSYEQYF
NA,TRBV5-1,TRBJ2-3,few,TGCGCCAGCAGCTTGAGCCTACCAGATACGCAGTATTTT,CASSLSLPDTQYF
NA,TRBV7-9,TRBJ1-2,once,TGTGCCAGCACCATAATCGGCAGAAACTATGGCTACACCTTC,CASTIIGRNYGYTF
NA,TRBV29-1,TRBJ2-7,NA,TGCAGCGTTGATGCCCAGGGCGGCGAGCAGTACTTC,CSVDAQGGEQYF
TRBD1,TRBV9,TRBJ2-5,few,TGTGCCAGCAGCGTAGCTACAGGACAGGGCGAGACCCAGTACTTC,CASSVATGQGETQYF